This T cell receptor (beta chain) derives from a study of shared clonotypes between healthy human individuals. In the study overall: Every donor yielded three CD4 naive, three CD4 memory, two CD8 naive and one CD8 memory plate. Study-level results: The low donor count limited represented genetic and exposure-history diversity.

About this clone itself: Its antigen is currently unknown.

TCRdb keeps only in-frame clones here, not all; method: immunoSEQ multiplex PCR. In the table there are some 650,000 clones, approximately 97% of which are singletons. Trimming shortened V by 5 bases and J by 4 bases, and 18 bases separated the two germline ends. This CDR3 region has 15 residues. The germline V gene encodes CDR1 MNHEY and CDR2 SMNVEV (reference sequence). The receptor's source is a woman aged 30 to 39 in good health. This chain connects TRBV27 to TRBJ2-7, with D unclear. The sequenced sample was naive CD4+ T cells sorted from blood. Specified subset: CD45RA+ positively selected. The CDR3 DNA is TGTGCCAGCAGTCTCCGACAAGGCGTAAGGTACGAGCAGTACTTC. Its translation: CASSLRQGVRYEQYF.